This T cell receptor beta chain is from a study of T cells after yellow fever vaccination. Study context: Some fractions had low cell numbers, and these were prepared with SMART-Seq v4 Ultra Low Input. General study results and limits: Among all clonotypes, a small share was observed in both CD4 and CD8 compartments.

TCRdb reprocessed the 5' RACE reads via MiXCR and lists one record per CDR3 protein. Of nearly 300,000 distinct CDR3 sequences in the sample, 7.5% to 9% were seen once. Concerning this clonotype itself: Its specificity is not known.

This clonotype was sampled from a man younger than 35 who received the YFV17D yellow fever vaccine. This sample comprised CD4+ T cells sorted from PBMCs, obtained 5 days after the yellow fever booster vaccination.

The CDR3 protein is CASSVQYSGNTIYF. CDR3 coding DNA: TGTGCCAGCAGCGTACAATACTCTGGAAACACCATATATTTT. The rearrangement links TRBV9 to TRBJ1-3; D uncertain. Germline CDR1 SGDLS, CDR2 YYNGEE. The CDR3 totals 14 residues. Trimming removed 1 base from V and 0 bases from J, with 5 bases in between.